This T cell receptor (beta chain) was sequenced in a study of cytomegalovirus exposure and HLA in healthy donors. Overall study findings and caveats: It was reported that the classifier diagnosed cytomegalovirus status with high specificity and sensitivity in both the original and validation cohorts.

To note about this clone: Its target is unknown.

PCR amplification relied on 60 Vbeta primers (plus 13 Jbeta primers). Produced via immunoSEQ multiplex PCR; TCRdb's table is partial and in-frame only. Reported are around 150,000 clones; the ten largest clones contain around 1.9%. The sequence was obtained from a man in his thirties or forties in good health and CMV-seronegative. The sample taken for sequencing was PBMCs.

The CDR3 protein is CASSIGAGGGQPQHF. The CDR3 DNA reads TGTGCCAGTAGTATAGGGGCAGGGGGCGGTCAGCCCCAGCATTTT. The chain joins TRBV19 to TRBJ1-5; 8 bases align to TRBD1. The CDR3 covers 15 residues. CDR1 is LNHDA and CDR2 is SQIVND in the germline V gene (reference sequence). V lost 1 base to trimming and J lost 6 bases; unmatched junction nucleotides: 5.